What follows are 25 T cell receptor beta chains derived from one specimen sequenced in a study of chemoradiotherapy in HPV16-positive cancers. Repertoires were generated with immunoSEQ multiplex PCR, while TCRdb's copy carries only in-frame clones and drops some. The sample shows tens of thousands of clones, roughly 90% of them seen only once. The sample in question was blood, obtained from a patient who underwent chemoradiotherapy. The receptors were sampled from a human donor with HPV-associated anogenital cancer.

J is TRBJ2-1 and V is TRBV4-3; TRBD2 aligns across 12 bases. The germline V gene encodes CDR1 LGHNA and CDR2 YSLEER. This CDR3 is built from 15 residues. V gave up 1 base and J gave up 9 bases; unmatched junction bases: 4. In DNA form, the CDR3 reads TGCGCCAGCAGCCAAGTCCTAGCGGGGGGGCCTGAGCAGTTCTTC. Residues: CASSQVLAGGPEQFF.

This rearrangement joins TRBV7-6 to TRBJ2-5; 8 positions match TRBD2. V shed 1 base and J 5 bases; nucleotides not matched to a gene: 0. This CDR3 has 13 amino acids. The V gene's germline CDR1 is SGHVS and CDR2 FNYEAQ. The CDR3 DNA sequence: TGTGCCAGCAGCTTAGGCGGGGGGGAGACCCAGTACTTC. This codes for CASSLGGGETQYF.

The chain recombines TRBV7-3 with TRBJ1-2; D perhaps matches TRBD1 (6 bases). Trimming removed 2 bases from V and 8 bases from J, with 15 bases in between. The CDR3 sequence is 14 residues long. In germline, CDR1 is SGHTA, CDR2 FQGTGA. The CDR3 region is CASSLSGRGSGYTF. In nucleotides, the CDR3 is TGTGCCAGCAGCTTATCGGGCAGGGGCTCCGGCTACACCTTC.

The chain couples TRBV11-1 to TRBJ2-3; D could derive from TRBD1 or TRBD2 (5 bases each). Germline loops: CDR1 SGHAT, CDR2 FQDESV (reference sequence). CDR3 size: 14 residues. With 5 bases removed from V and 3 bases from J, the gap between germline ends came to 12 bases. In DNA, the CDR3 is TGTGCCAGCAGCCCTAGAGAGGGGACAGATACGCAGTATTTT. Translation: CASSPREGTDTQYF. Supplemented by reference TRBV11-1 and TRBJ2-3, the full variable domain reads EAEVAQSPRYKITEKSQAVAFWCDPISGHATLYWYRQILGQGPELLVQFQDESVVDDSQLPKDRFSAERLKGVDSTLKIQPAELGDSAMYLCASSPREGTDTQYFGPGTRLTVL.

This chain connects TRBV9 to TRBJ2-5; no firm D call. This CDR3 region has 12 residues. Germline loops: CDR1 SGDLS, CDR2 YYNGEE. The germline V and J ends were trimmed by 4 bases and 7 bases, with 11 bases remaining between them. As DNA, the CDR3 is TGTGCCAGCAGCCCCCGACCGGGGACCCAGTACTTC. This sequence encodes CASSPRPGTQYF.

This clone was counted once. CDR3 DNA: TGTGCCAGCAGCTTAATAGGGGGCTCCTACAATGAGCAGTTCTTC. This gives the protein CASSLIGGSYNEQFF. This chain joins TRBV7-9 and TRBJ2-1; tentative D call: TRBD1 (6 bases). V was shortened by 2 bases and J by 0 bases, with 8 bases between the two germline ends. This CDR3 spans 15 amino acids. Germline assignment: CDR1 SEHNR and CDR2 FQNEAQ (reference sequence).

A single count supports this clone. This rearrangement joins TRBV2 to TRBJ1-1; D is unresolved. CDR3 size: 13 residues. Germline V gene sequence: CDR1 SNHLY, CDR2 FYNNEI. Trimming shortened V by 3 bases and J by 1 base, and 6 bases separated the two germline ends. The CDR3 is CASSDGWNTEAFF. The CDR3, as DNA: TGTGCCAGCAGTGACGGATGGAACACTGAAGCTTTCTTT.

In DNA form, the CDR3 reads TGTGCCAGCAGCTTAGCGGACAGGGGTGGTGAAAAACTGTTTTTT. The encoded protein is CASSLADRGGEKLFF. The J gene is TRBJ1-4, the V gene TRBV7-8, with TRBD1 identical over 9 bases. From germline, CDR1 is SGHVS and CDR2 FQNEAQ. The CDR3 contains 15 residues. V dropped 0 bases and J dropped 7; count of bases not matched to a gene: 3. Based on the CDR3 plus reference TRBV7-8 and TRBJ1-4, the full variable domain is GAGVSQSPRYKVAKRGQDVALRCDPISGHVSLFWYQQALGQGPEFLTYFQNEAQLDKSGLPSDRFFAERPEGSVSTLKIQRTQQEDSAVYLCASSLADRGGEKLFFGSGTQLSVL.

The V call is TRBV30, the J call TRBJ2-7; TRBD1 agrees at 7 bases. This CDR3 spans 15 amino acids. CDR1 GTSNPN and CDR2 SVGIG come from the germline V gene (reference sequence). V gave up 5 bases and J gave up 0 bases; unmatched junction bases: 10. CDR3: CAWAEGRGSSYEQYF. The DNA of the CDR3 is TGTGCCTGGGCCGAGGGCAGGGGGAGCTCCTACGAGCAGTACTTC.

The V call is TRBV5-1, the J call TRBJ2-7; 12 positions match TRBD1. Germline CDR1 SGHRS, CDR2 YFSETQ. The CDR3 spans 15 residues. J gave up 3 bases and V 3 bases, and 4 bases lay outside the gene matches. CDR3 sequence reads: CASSSGQGASYEQYF. For the CDR3, the DNA is TGCGCCAGCAGCTCGGGACAGGGGGCTAGCTACGAGCAGTACTTC. The full variable domain, with the rest looked up from reference TRBV5-1 and TRBJ2-7, is KAGVTQTPRYLIKTRGQQVTLSCSPISGHRSVSWYQQTPGQGLQFLFEYFSETQRNKGNFPGRFSGRQFSNSRSEMNVSTLELGDSALYLCASSSGQGASYEQYFGPGTRLTVT.

This chain connects TRBV2 to TRBJ2-2, with D maybe TRBD1 (6 bases). Trimming took off 7 bases at V and 5 bases at J, with 11 bases between the two ends. CDR3 length: 13 amino acids. Germline V gene data show CDR1 as SNHLY and CDR2 as FYNNEI. The CDR3 nucleotides are TGTGCCAGCACCATAGGGGGAACCGGGGAGCTGTTTTTT. Translation gives CASTIGGTGELFF.

The CDR3 sequence is CASSYTAGLAGNEQFF. The CDR3 DNA reads TGCGCCAGCAGCTACACGGCGGGACTAGCGGGCAATGAGCAGTTCTTC. The chain links TRBV5-1 to TRBJ2-1; 12 bases line up with TRBD2. Germline CDR1 reads SGHRS; CDR2 reads YFSETQ. CDR3 length: 16 residues. The junction had 7 bases not matched to a gene; V was cut back by 3 bases and J by 6 bases.

CDR3 DNA sequence: TGTGCCAGCAGTCTTTTGTCCGGGACAGGTTTCTACGAGCAGTACTTC. This translates into CASSLLSGTGFYEQYF. V usage is TRBV28 and J usage is TRBJ2-7, with 8 bases that match TRBD1. Germline values: CDR1 MDHEN, CDR2 SYDVKM. The V segment lost 5 bases and the J segment 3 bases; nucleotides outside the gene matches: 12. The CDR3 length is 16 residues.

In its sample, this clone was seen once. The chain is built from TRBV5-4 and TRBJ2-3, with 7 bases aligning to TRBD2. This CDR3 comprises 16 residues. The junction had 11 bases not matched to a gene; V was cut back by 3 bases and J by 4 bases. Germline CDR1 is SGHNT and CDR2 is YYREEE (reference sequence). In DNA, the CDR3 is TGTGCCAGCAGCTCCCCCGGGGTAGGGAGGGCAGATACGCAGTATTTT. It codes for CASSSPGVGRADTQYF.

J is TRBJ2-1 and V is TRBV11-3; D uncertain. With 5 bases removed from V and 8 bases from J, the gap between germline ends came to 10 bases. The CDR3 has 12 residues. Per germline, CDR1 SGHNT and CDR2 YENEEA. CDR3: CASSVNGYEQFF. The CDR3 DNA reads as TGTGCCAGCAGCGTGAACGGTTATGAGCAGTTCTTC.

The chain carries TRBV7-2 and TRBJ2-1; the match to TRBD2 covers 12 bases. J was trimmed by 7 bases and V by 3 bases; bases with no gene match: 7. Germline V gives CDR1 SGHTA, CDR2 FQGNSA. The CDR3 is made up of 16 amino acids. CDR3 DNA sequence: TGTGCCAGCAGCTTCTCTAGCGGGAGGGCCCCGAATGAGCAGTTCTTC. Its protein is CASSFSSGRAPNEQFF.

As regards this clone: This specimen includes other DNA sequences encoding the same CDR3. The gene calls are TRBV6-1 and TRBJ1-1, with TRBD1 matching over 8 bases. The germline V gene encodes CDR1 MNHNS and CDR2 SASEGT. V trimming: 4 bases; J trimming: 3 bases; junction bases outside the gene matches: 4. CDR3 size: 14 residues. The CDR3, as DNA: TGTGCCAGCAGTGCCAGGGGGCGCGACACTGAAGCTTTCTTT. Amino acids: CASSARGRDTEAFF.

V usage is TRBV7-8 and J usage is TRBJ2-7; D perhaps matches TRBD2 (5 bases). V was trimmed by 4 bases and J by 0 bases, leaving 19 bases between them. The CDR3 length is 17 residues. The germline gives CDR1 SGHVS, CDR2 FQNEAQ. The CDR3, as DNA: TGTGCCAGCAGCTCGCACGGGATGGACTCTAGCTCCTACGAGCAGTACTTC. Translating it yields CASSSHGMDSSSYEQYF.

This clone was recorded once. The rearrangement uses TRBV15 and TRBJ2-7; D is ambiguous. CDR1 LNHNV and CDR2 YYDKDF come from the germline V gene (reference sequence). Trimming stripped 0 bases from V and 5 bases from J, with 11 bases between. There are 14 residues in the CDR3. DNA for the CDR3: TGTGCCACCAGCAGAGATGTCCAGCCGGACGAGCAGTACTTC. This codes for CATSRDVQPDEQYF.

The V gene is TRBV10-3, the J gene TRBJ2-2; D is unclear. The CDR3 has 12 residues. V was trimmed by 8 bases and J by 0 bases, leaving 4 bases between them. CDR1 is ENHRY and CDR2 is SYGVKD in the germline V gene. The CDR3 is CAIRSNTGELFF. DNA for the CDR3: TGTGCCATCCGTTCGAACACCGGGGAGCTGTTTTTT.

V and J are TRBV19 and TRBJ2-1; D possibly corresponds to TRBD2 (5 bases). The V end lost 4 bases, the J end lost 2 bases, and 15 bases lay between the germline ends. The germline CDR1 and CDR2 sequences are LNHDA and SQIVND (reference sequence). The CDR3 runs to 16 residues. CDR3 in amino acids: CASSNVPSGPYNEQFF. CDR3 DNA sequence: TGTGCCAGTAGTAACGTTCCAAGCGGACCCTACAATGAGCAGTTCTTC.

The gene calls are TRBV9 and TRBJ2-5, with a weak D call TRBD2 (5 bases). CDR1 SGDLS and CDR2 YYNGEE come from the germline V gene. CDR3 length: 15 residues. V lost 0 bases and J lost 1, with 10 bases in between. CDR3 protein: CASSVGPGSQETQYF. In DNA form, the CDR3 reads TGTGCCAGCAGCGTAGGGCCGGGGAGCCAAGAGACCCAGTACTTC.

J is TRBJ2-1 and V is TRBV7-3, with TRBD2 matching 12 bases. The V segment lost 5 bases and the J segment 2 bases; nucleotides outside the gene matches: 10. Per the germline V gene, CDR1 is SGHTA and CDR2 is FQGTGA. The CDR3 loop spans 18 amino acids. In DNA, the CDR3 is TGTGCCAGCAGCCTATGGGCTAGCGGGAGGGGGACCTACAATGAGCAGTTCTTC. Its translation: CASSLWASGRGTYNEQFF.

The V and J genes are TRBV30 and TRBJ1-1; no firm D call. Germline assignment: CDR1 GTSNPN and CDR2 SVGIG (reference sequence). V was pared by 7 bases and J by 1 base, with 16 bases between. This CDR3 region has 14 residues. The chain's CDR3 is CAFWWGTENTEAFF. In DNA, the CDR3 is TGTGCCTTTTGGTGGGGAACTGAGAACACTGAAGCTTTCTTT.

The chain employs TRBV5-8 and TRBJ1-2; the match to TRBD1 covers 7 bases. This CDR3 is 13 amino acids long. CDR1 and CDR2 from the germline V gene are SGHTS and YDEGEE. The V and J ends lost 2 bases and 7 bases, in that order; junction bases with no gene match: 5. CDR3 in amino acids: CASSFGQVGGYTF. In DNA form, the CDR3 reads TGTGCCAGCAGCTTCGGACAGGTCGGTGGCTACACCTTC.